The T cell receptor (beta chain) described here comes from a study of T-cell memory formation after mild COVID-19. For the study at large: Largely donor-specific TCR clusters were found. Study results and limitations: Pre-infection memory carried some responding clones, suggesting that cross-reactive memory joined.

Turning to this clonotype: Its antigen is unidentified. One end of the junction does not line up with germline, which may come from a read error.

TCR alpha and TCR beta cDNA libraries carrying sample barcodes and UMIs were produced by 5'RACE using constant-segment primers. TCRdb reanalysed the 5' RACE reads using MiXCR and keeps one entry per CDR3 protein. In the table there are approximately 570,000 distinct CDR3 sequences, about 20% of which are singletons. Material for sequencing was PBMCs or a T cell subset sorted from them (not recorded which). The clonotype was recovered from an adult woman who had mild COVID-19 (a few samples of this study predate the infection). Cell type and time point are not known.

Here the CDR3 reads CSATDYPEHEGF. The DNA for the CDR3 is TGCAGTGCAACCGATTATCCCGAGCACGAGGGGTTT. The chain uses TRBV20-1 and TRBJ1-1; D is possibly TRBD1 (5 bases). CDR3 length equals 12 residues. Looked up from germline, CDR1 is DFQATT and CDR2 is SNEGSKA (reference sequence).